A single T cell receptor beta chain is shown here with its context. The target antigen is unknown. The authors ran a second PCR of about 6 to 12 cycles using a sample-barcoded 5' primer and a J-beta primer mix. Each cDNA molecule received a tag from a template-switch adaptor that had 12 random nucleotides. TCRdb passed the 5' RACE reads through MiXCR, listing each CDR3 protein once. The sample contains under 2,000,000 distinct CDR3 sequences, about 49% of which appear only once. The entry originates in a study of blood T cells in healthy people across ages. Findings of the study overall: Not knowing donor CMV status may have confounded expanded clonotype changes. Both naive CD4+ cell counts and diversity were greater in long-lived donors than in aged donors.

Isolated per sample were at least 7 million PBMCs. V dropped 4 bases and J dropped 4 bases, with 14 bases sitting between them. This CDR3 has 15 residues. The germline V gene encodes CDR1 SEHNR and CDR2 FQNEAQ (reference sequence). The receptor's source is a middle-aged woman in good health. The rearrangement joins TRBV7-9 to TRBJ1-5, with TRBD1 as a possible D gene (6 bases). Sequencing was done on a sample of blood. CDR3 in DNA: TGTGCCAGCAGCTGGGGAGATACAGGGAATCAGCCCCAGCATTTT. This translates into CASSWGDTGNQPQHF.